This is a list of T cell receptor beta chains from one sample in a study of T-cell reconstitution after alpha-beta-depleted transplantation in children. TCRdb recomputed calls from the PCR reads with MiXCR, one row per CDR3 protein. The sample includes approximately 980,000 distinct CDR3 sequences, about 29% of them seen just once. Specimen: PBMCs, mostly from graft donor cells, collected 360 days after TCRalphabeta/CD19-depleted stem cell transplant. All receptors come from a boy in the first two years of life who had a stem cell transplant for SCID, so the T cells may come from the graft donor. Each CDR3 is given with its conserved first and last residue. Each record gives: clone size, V gene, D gene, J gene, CDR3 protein, CDR3 DNA. D genes are given only for firm matches. Part of the rows lack a size; the others show once, few, many or a class for expanded clones.

few	TRBV20-1	TRBD1	TRBJ2-7	CSALSGTGSTPASYEQYF	TGCAGTGCGCTTTCCGGGACAGGGTCCACACCCGCCTCCTACGAGCAGTACTTC
few	TRBV6-1	-	TRBJ1-4	CASSPDPSSGKLFF	TGTGCCAGCAGCCCGGACCCGTCGTCGGGAAAACTGTTTTTT
few	TRBV6-6	TRBD2	TRBJ2-5	CASRAGQETQYF	TGTGCCAGCAGAGCGGGGCAAGAGACCCAGTACTTC
many	TRBV7-2	-	TRBJ2-5	CASSPKETQYF	TGTGCCAGCAGCCCGAAAGAGACCCAGTACTTC
few	TRBV6-2/TRBV6-3	-	TRBJ2-2	CASSYLYGGSGELFF	TGTGCCAGCAGTTACTTATATGGGGGCTCCGGGGAGCTGTTTTTT
-	TRBV5-1	-	TRBJ2-1	CASTHLRDNEQFF	TGCGCCAGCACCCATCTACGTGACAATGAGCAGTTCTTC
-	TRBV20-1	TRBD1	TRBJ2-2	CSASTGTGTGELFF	TGCAGTGCTTCGACAGGGACAGGGACCGGGGAGCTGTTTTTT
few	TRBV28	-	TRBJ1-5	CASRNGGNSNQPQHF	TGTGCCAGCCGGAACGGTGGGAATAGCAATCAGCCCCAGCATTTT
-	TRBV29-1	-	TRBJ2-7	CSVVEESYEQYF	TGCAGCGTTGTTGAGGAATCCTACGAGCAGTACTTC
few	TRBV12-3/TRBV12-4	-	TRBJ2-7	CASTLGQGGEQYF	TGTGCCAGCACCCTGGGCCAAGGGGGCGAGCAGTACTTC
-	TRBV6-1	TRBD1	TRBJ2-7	CASRRTGAASYYEQYF	TGTGCCAGCAGACGGACAGGGGCCGCCTCCTACTACGAGCAGTACTTC
-	TRBV5-1	-	TRBJ1-1	CASSLWVAGEAFF	TGCGCCAGCAGCCTCTGGGTGGCAGGGGAAGCTTTCTTT
-	TRBV12-3/TRBV12-4	-	TRBJ2-1	CASTTHSYNEQFF	TGTGCCAGCACTACCCACTCCTACAATGAGCAGTTCTTC
-	TRBV2	TRBD2	TRBJ2-2	CASLRTSGDYRNTGELFF	TGTGCCAGCCTGAGGACTAGCGGAGACTATAGGAACACCGGGGAGCTGTTTTTT
-	TRBV7-9	-	TRBJ2-3	CASSPRLITDTQYF	TGTGCCAGCAGCCCCAGACTAATCACAGATACGCAGTATTTT
few	TRBV5-5	TRBD1	TRBJ1-1	CASSQPDREEAFF	TGTGCCAGCAGCCAGCCGGACAGGGAGGAAGCTTTCTTT
-	TRBV12-3/TRBV12-4	TRBD1	TRBJ2-7	CASSSVTGESYEQYF	TGTGCCAGCAGTTCGGTGACAGGGGAGTCCTACGAGCAGTACTTC
-	TRBV24-1	-	TRBJ1-1	CATSDFSLCRHGRGDTEAFF	TGTGCCACCAGTGATTTTTCCTTGTGTAGGCACGGACGAGGCGACACTGAAGCTTTCTTT
few	TRBV6-5	-	TRBJ2-5	CASSYSKSGETQYF	TGTGCCAGCAGTTACTCGAAAAGCGGGGAGACCCAGTACTTC
once	TRBV7-9	-	TRBJ2-6	CASSGVGRISGANVLTF	TGTGCCAGCAGCGGGGTCGGGCGTATCTCTGGGGCCAACGTCCTGACTTTC
-	TRBV11-2	-	TRBJ1-3	CASSSPFQYLSGNTIYF	TGTGCCAGCAGCTCGCCTTTTCAGTATCTCTCTGGAAACACCATATATTTT
-	TRBV12-3/TRBV12-4	-	TRBJ2-5	CASSRVEGAQETQYF	TGTGCCAGCAGTCGGGTCGAAGGAGCCCAAGAGACCCAGTACTTC
-	TRBV3-1	-	TRBJ2-1	CASSQDFGGRGFF	TGTGCCAGCAGCCAAGATTTCGGGGGCCGGGGGTTCTTC
-	TRBV2	TRBD1	TRBJ1-2	CASRGQGGNYGYTF	TGTGCCAGCAGAGGACAGGGGGGAAACTATGGCTACACCTTC
few	TRBV5-1	-	TRBJ1-3	CASSLEGRGHGNTIYF	TGCGCCAGCAGCTTGGAGGGTCGGGGGCACGGAAACACCATATATTTT
few	TRBV5-1	-	TRBJ2-7	CASSLSKGFLYEQYF	TGCGCCAGCAGCTTGTCGAAAGGGTTCCTCTACGAGCAGTACTTC
few	TRBV19	-	TRBJ2-5	CASTRGSGRLGHETQYF	TGTGCCAGTACCAGGGGTAGCGGGCGCCTTGGGCATGAGACCCAGTACTTC
-	TRBV5-1	TRBD1	TRBJ2-6	CASHRGTGGANVLTF	TGCGCCAGCCACAGGGGAACTGGTGGGGCCAACGTCCTGACTTTC
-	TRBV6-2/TRBV6-3	TRBD2	TRBJ2-2	CASSYSLAGLATSSSGELFF	TGTGCCAGCAGTTACTCATTAGCCGGACTAGCTACTTCGAGTTCCGGGGAGCTGTTTTTT
-	TRBV27	-	TRBJ2-1	CASSFGQGTSEQFF	TGTGCCAGCAGTTTCGGTCAGGGCACGAGTGAGCAGTTCTTC
-	TRBV20-1	-	TRBJ2-7	CSARDGGLEQYF	TGCAGTGCTAGAGATGGGGGCCTCGAGCAGTACTTC
-	TRBV5-1	-	TRBJ2-1	CASSLAGDRNEQFF	TGCGCCAGCAGCTTGGCCGGGGATCGTAATGAGCAGTTCTTC
-	TRBV29-1	-	TRBJ2-7	CSVEIHPYEQYF	TGCAGCGTTGAAATTCATCCCTACGAGCAGTACTTC
few	TRBV6-1	-	TRBJ1-1	CASTEGRPGTEAFF	TGTGCCAGCACTGAGGGGCGCCCGGGCACTGAAGCTTTCTTT
few	TRBV20-1	-	TRBJ1-2	CSARAPQGHYGYTF	TGCAGTGCTAGAGCCCCCCAGGGACACTATGGCTACACCTTC
-	TRBV28	TRBD1	TRBJ2-3	CASSFLRIRGMADTQYF	TGTGCCAGCAGTTTTCTCCGCATCAGGGGGATGGCAGATACGCAGTATTTT
many	TRBV12-3/TRBV12-4	-	TRBJ2-7	CASSLTHSYEQYF	TGTGCCAGCAGTTTAACTCACTCCTACGAGCAGTACTTC
-	TRBV7-9	-	TRBJ1-2	CASSFTGSGYTF	TGTGCCAGCAGCTTTACAGGGAGTGGCTACACCTTC
few	TRBV12-3/TRBV12-4	-	TRBJ1-5	CASSYRARQPQHF	TGTGCCAGCAGTTACAGGGCCAGACAGCCCCAGCATTTT
few	TRBV12-3/TRBV12-4	-	TRBJ1-3	CASSLAEVPGNTIYF	TGTGCCAGCAGTTTAGCGGAGGTCCCTGGAAACACCATATATTTT
few	TRBV9	TRBD2	TRBJ2-3	CASSVLGGDSDTQYF	TGTGCCAGCAGCGTATTGGGGGGGGACTCAGATACGCAGTATTTT
-	TRBV4-1	TRBD2	TRBJ2-5	CASSLSGLAGETQYF	TGCGCCAGCAGCCTTTCGGGACTAGCGGGAGAGACCCAGTACTTC
-	TRBV20-1	-	TRBJ1-3	CSARDLGVGNTIYF	TGCAGTGCTAGAGATTTGGGAGTTGGAAACACCATATATTTT
few	TRBV27	-	TRBJ2-1	CASSWAGEENEQFF	TGTGCCAGCAGTTGGGCAGGGGAGGAAAATGAGCAGTTCTTC
few	TRBV15	TRBD1	TRBJ1-6	CATSRVGGTSPLHF	TGTGCCACCAGCAGAGTAGGGGGCACTTCACCCCTCCACTTT
-	TRBV4-1	TRBD1	TRBJ2-2	CASSQGTGQGPLNTGELFF	TGCGCCAGCAGCCAAGGCACGGGACAGGGGCCTTTGAACACCGGGGAGCTGTTTTTT
-	TRBV12-3/TRBV12-4	-	TRBJ1-5	CASSPSGGKGNQPQHF	TGTGCCAGCTCCCCCTCGGGGGGCAAGGGCAATCAGCCCCAGCATTTT
few	TRBV18	-	TRBJ2-3	CASSLLAPIITDTQYF	TGTGCCAGCTCACTACTAGCCCCAATAATCACAGATACGCAGTATTTT
few	TRBV10-3	TRBD2	TRBJ2-1	CAISDKGGQRGYNEQFF	TGTGCCATCAGTGATAAGGGAGGCCAGCGGGGATACAATGAGCAGTTCTTC
-	TRBV11-1	-	TRBJ2-7	CASSGHTISYEQYF	TGTGCCAGCAGCGGACACACAATCTCCTACGAGCAGTACTTC
few	TRBV19	-	TRBJ2-7	CASSAARDIPYEQYF	TGTGCCAGTAGTGCCGCCCGGGACATACCCTACGAGCAGTACTTC